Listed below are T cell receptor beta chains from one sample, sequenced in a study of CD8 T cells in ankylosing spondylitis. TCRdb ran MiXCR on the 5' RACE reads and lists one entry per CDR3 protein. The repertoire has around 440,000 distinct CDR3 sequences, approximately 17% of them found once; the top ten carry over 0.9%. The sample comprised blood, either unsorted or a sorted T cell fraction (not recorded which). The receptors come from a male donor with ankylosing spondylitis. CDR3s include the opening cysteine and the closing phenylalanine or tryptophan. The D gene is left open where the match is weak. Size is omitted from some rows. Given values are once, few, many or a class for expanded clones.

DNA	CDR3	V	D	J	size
TGTGCCAGCTCACCCCCGGCGGGATCCACTGAAGCTTTCTTT	CASSPPAGSTEAFF	TRBV18	-	TRBJ1-1	-
TGTGCCAGCAGCTTAGCCCTAGCCAAGAGGACAGTATCATATCAGCCCCAGCATTTT	CASSLALAKRTVSYQPQHF	TRBV7-8	-	TRBJ1-5	-
TGTGCCAGCAGCCCCGGGTCCTTTCTCGCGAACACCGGGGAGCTGTTTTTT	CASSPGSFLANTGELFF	TRBV7-9	-	TRBJ2-2	few
TGTGCCAGCAGGGCAGGAGGGGCCAACGTCCTGACTTTC	CASRAGGANVLTF	TRBV27	-	TRBJ2-6	-
TGTGCCAGCGGGGTTGCGTTCGGCAACTACGAGCAGTACTTC	CASGVAFGNYEQYF	TRBV6-1	-	TRBJ2-7	few
TGTGCCAGCAGCCAGACCGGGACCCCGCAAGAGACCCAGTACTTC	CASSQTGTPQETQYF	TRBV3-1	-	TRBJ2-5	-
TGTGCCAGCAGCTGGATGACTAGCGGGAGAGGGGAGCAGTTCTTC	CASSWMTSGRGEQFF	TRBV7-2	TRBD2	TRBJ2-1	-
TGCGCCAGCAGCAACGGACTGCCCCACGAGCAGTACTTC	CASSNGLPHEQYF	TRBV5-1	-	TRBJ2-7	-
TGTGCCAGCAGGTCCACAGGGGGGGGTCGCACAGATACGCAGTATTTT	CASRSTGGGRTDTQYF	TRBV6-2/TRBV6-3	-	TRBJ2-3	-
TGTGCCAGCAGCTCCGGACAGGGGGCCAACGAGCAGTACTTC	CASSSGQGANEQYF	TRBV7-3	TRBD1	TRBJ2-7	-
TGCAGTGCTAGAGATGCCGGGAGGGCCTCCGAGCAGTACTTC	CSARDAGRASEQYF	TRBV20-1	TRBD2	TRBJ2-7	-
TGCAGCGTTGTCGGGGGACGACTTTCTGAAGCTTTCTTT	CSVVGGRLSEAFF	TRBV29-1	-	TRBJ1-1	few
TGTGCTAGTGGTTTGGCACCGACTAGCGGGAGCTCCTACGAGCAGTACTTC	CASGLAPTSGSSYEQYF	TRBV12-5	TRBD2	TRBJ2-7	few
TGTGCCAGCAGCCTCGGAGGGATTAACTCTGGGGCCAACGTCCTGACTTTC	CASSLGGINSGANVLTF	TRBV4-2	-	TRBJ2-6	many
TGCGCCAGCAGCCAGGGGGGCCGGCTAGAGACCCAGTACTTC	CASSQGGRLETQYF	TRBV5-1	-	TRBJ2-5	-
TGTGCCAGCAGCGTACTTGGGGGGCTAGGGACTGAAGCTTTCTTT	CASSVLGGLGTEAFF	TRBV9	-	TRBJ1-1	-
TGCGCCAGCAGCCAAGAAGGGACCCCGAAGAACTATGGCTACACCTTC	CASSQEGTPKNYGYTF	TRBV4-1	-	TRBJ1-2	-